The entry that follows covers one T cell receptor beta chain sequence. Profiled with immunoSEQ multiplex PCR; TCRdb holds only in-frame clones, not every one. Of 120,000 or so clones in the sample, roughly 90% were seen once. Germline values: CDR1 SGHTA, CDR2 FQGNSA. The CDR3 covers 15 residues. The ends lost 1 base at V and 6 bases at J; junction bases unmatched: 1. This sample was included in a study of blood T cell repertoires in COVID-19. Study summary: COVID-19 samples, acute and convalescent, were from the United States, Italy and Spain.

This clonotype was sampled from a man aged 55 to 69 with COVID-19, enrolled during active disease. V and J are TRBV7-2 and TRBJ2-2; 11 bases match TRBD2. Sequenced: peripheral blood. The CDR3 region is CASSLVAGGSGELFF. CDR3 bases: TGTGCCAGCAGCTTAGTAGCGGGAGGGTCCGGGGAGCTGTTTTTT.